The text below deals with one TCR beta chain. The antigen is unknown. This CDR3 is 15 amino acids long. Deletions cut 6 bases from V and 10 bases from J, with 21 bases between. The data belong to a study of spatial heterogeneity in lung cancer. Findings of the study overall: Blood showed ubiquitous tumor TCRs more often at resection than at routine follow-up.

A single record per CDR3 protein comes from TCRdb applying MiXCR to the 5' RACE reads. The sample carries roughly 110,000 distinct CDR3 sequences, less than 14% recorded once. Time point meaning: blood at routine non-recurrence follow-up after resection. This sample comprised PBMCs, obtained at follow-up. This TCR was sampled from a female donor with early-stage non-small cell lung cancer. The chain links TRBV12-3 or TRBV12-4 to TRBJ1-4; D remains unclear. CDR3 sequence: CASSLARGKSGKLFF. The CDR3 DNA sequence: TGTGCCAGCAGCTTGGCCCGTGGAAAATCGGGAAAACTGTTTTTT.